This T cell receptor (beta chain) was captured in a study of T cells of healthy individuals (dated 2018 in TCRdb). Preparation of the library involved 5' RACE. The sequencer was an Illumina MiSeq. The public reads were quality trimmed at Q25 with fastp and then assembled into clones with MiXCR by TCRdb, keeping productive beta chains. Rows with one shared CDR3 protein collapse into an entry with the most common genes and DNA. The sample table holds 65,000 to 90,000 distinct CDR3 sequences, of which roughly 5% were seen once. Clones ranked in the top ten supply 6.5% to 8% of the sample. Taken from cysteine to phenylalanine, the CDR3 has 14 residues. Only the CDR3 portion is preserved as DNA: 42 bases, with reading frame beginning at the first base. Deletion took 4 bases off V and 0 bases off J, with a span of 8 bases between the germline ends. For CDR1 and CDR2, the germline V gene lists MDHEN and SYDVKM.

To note about this clonotype: What antigen it recognizes has not been identified. Per-base quality was not reported, and no clone a single base away is much larger than it.

This TCR was sampled from a female donor in good health. The sequence joins TRBV28 to TRBJ2-3, with the D gene uncertain. The nucleotide sequence is TGTGCCAGCAGTTACCAATCTAGCACAGATACGCAGTATTTT. This gives the protein CASSYQSSTDTQYF.